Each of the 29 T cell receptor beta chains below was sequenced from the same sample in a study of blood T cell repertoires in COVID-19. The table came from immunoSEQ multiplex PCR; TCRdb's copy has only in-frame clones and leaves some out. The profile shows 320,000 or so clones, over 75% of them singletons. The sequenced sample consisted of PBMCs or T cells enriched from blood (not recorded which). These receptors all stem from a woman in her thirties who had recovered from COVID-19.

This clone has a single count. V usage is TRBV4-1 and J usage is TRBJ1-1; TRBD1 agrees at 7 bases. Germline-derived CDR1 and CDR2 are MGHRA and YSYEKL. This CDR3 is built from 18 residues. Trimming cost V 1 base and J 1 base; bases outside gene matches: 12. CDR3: CASSQVPIPGTENTEAFF. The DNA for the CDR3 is TGCGCCAGCAGCCAAGTCCCCATCCCCGGGACAGAGAACACTGAAGCTTTCTTT.

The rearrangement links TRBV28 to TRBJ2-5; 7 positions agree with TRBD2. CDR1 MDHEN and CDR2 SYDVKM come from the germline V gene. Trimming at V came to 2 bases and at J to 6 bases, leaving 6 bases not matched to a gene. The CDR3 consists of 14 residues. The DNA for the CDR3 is TGTGCCAGCAGTTTAGCGGGGGTTTGGAAGACCCAGTACTTC. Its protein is CASSLAGVWKTQYF.

The CDR3 coding sequence is TGTGCCAGCAGCTGGCACAGGGGGGAGACTGAAGCTTTCTTT. This encodes CASSWHRGETEAFF. This chain connects TRBV5-5 to TRBJ1-1; TRBD1 matches 8 bases. Germline V gene lookup returns CDR1 SGHKS and CDR2 YYEKEE (reference sequence). This CDR3 is built from 14 residues. V was clipped by 3 bases and J by 5 bases; unmatched bases: 6.

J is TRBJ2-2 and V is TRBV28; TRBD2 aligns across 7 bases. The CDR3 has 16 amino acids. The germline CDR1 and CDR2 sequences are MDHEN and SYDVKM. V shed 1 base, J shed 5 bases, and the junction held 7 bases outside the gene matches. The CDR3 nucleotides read TGTGCCAGCAGTTTATCCGGCGGGGGATTAACCGGGGAGCTGTTTTTT. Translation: CASSLSGGGLTGELFF.

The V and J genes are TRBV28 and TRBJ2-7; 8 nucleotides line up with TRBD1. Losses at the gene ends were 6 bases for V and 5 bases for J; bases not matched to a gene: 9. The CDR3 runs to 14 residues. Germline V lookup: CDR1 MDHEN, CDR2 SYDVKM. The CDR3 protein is CASSRQGFSHEQYF. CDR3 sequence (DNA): TGTGCCAGCAGCAGACAGGGGTTTTCCCACGAGCAGTACTTC.

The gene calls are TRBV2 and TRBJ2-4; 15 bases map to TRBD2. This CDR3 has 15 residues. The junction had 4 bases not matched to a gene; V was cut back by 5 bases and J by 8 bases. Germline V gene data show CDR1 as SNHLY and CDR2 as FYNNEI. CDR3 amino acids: CASSPRTSGGDIQYF. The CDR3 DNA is TGTGCCAGCAGTCCTAGGACTAGCGGGGGGGACATTCAGTACTTC.

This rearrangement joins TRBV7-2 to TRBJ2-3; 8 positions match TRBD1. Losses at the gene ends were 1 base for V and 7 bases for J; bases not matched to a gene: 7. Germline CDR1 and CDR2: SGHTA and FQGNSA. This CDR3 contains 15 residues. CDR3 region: CASSLGPGGEYTQYF. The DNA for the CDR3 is TGTGCCAGCAGCTTAGGGCCAGGGGGCGAGTATACGCAGTATTTT.

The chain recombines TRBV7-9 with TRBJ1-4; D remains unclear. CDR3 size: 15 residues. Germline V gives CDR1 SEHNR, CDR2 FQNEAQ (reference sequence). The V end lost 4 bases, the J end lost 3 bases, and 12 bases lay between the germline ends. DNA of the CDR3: TGTGCCAGCAGCTCCTTGGAGGGTCCTAATGAAAAACTGTTTTTT. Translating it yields CASSSLEGPNEKLFF.

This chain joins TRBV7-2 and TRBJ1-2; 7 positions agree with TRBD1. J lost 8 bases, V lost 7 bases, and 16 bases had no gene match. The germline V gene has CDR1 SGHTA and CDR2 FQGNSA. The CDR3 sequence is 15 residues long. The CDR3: CASTLAAGGLLGYTF. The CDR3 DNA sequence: TGTGCCAGCACCCTGGCGGCAGGGGGTTTACTCGGCTACACCTTC.

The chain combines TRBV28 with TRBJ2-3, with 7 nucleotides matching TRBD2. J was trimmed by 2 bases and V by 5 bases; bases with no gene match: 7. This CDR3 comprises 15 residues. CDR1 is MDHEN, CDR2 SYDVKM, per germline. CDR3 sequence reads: CASSPVGGNTDTQYF. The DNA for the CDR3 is TGTGCCAGCAGTCCGGTCGGGGGGAACACAGATACGCAGTATTTT.

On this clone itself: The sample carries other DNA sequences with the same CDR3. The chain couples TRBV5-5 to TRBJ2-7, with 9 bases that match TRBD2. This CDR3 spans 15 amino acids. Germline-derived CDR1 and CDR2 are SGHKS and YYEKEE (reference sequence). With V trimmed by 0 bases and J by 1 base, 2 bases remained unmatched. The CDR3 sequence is CASSLGTSGSYEQYF. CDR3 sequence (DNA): TGTGCCAGCAGCTTGGGCACTAGCGGGTCCTACGAGCAGTACTTC.

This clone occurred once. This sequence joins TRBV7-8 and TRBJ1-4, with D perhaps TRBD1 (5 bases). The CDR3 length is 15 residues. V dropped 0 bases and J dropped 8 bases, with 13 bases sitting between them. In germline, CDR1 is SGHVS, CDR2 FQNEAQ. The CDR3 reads CASSLASRAGEKLFF. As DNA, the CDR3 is TGTGCCAGCAGCTTAGCTTCCAGGGCGGGGGAAAAACTGTTTTTT.

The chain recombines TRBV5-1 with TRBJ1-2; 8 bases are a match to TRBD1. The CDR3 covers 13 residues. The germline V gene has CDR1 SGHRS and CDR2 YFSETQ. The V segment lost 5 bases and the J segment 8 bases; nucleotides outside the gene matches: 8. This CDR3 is CASSSGGLGGYTF. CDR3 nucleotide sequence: TGCGCCAGCAGTTCAGGGGGCTTAGGAGGCTACACCTTC.

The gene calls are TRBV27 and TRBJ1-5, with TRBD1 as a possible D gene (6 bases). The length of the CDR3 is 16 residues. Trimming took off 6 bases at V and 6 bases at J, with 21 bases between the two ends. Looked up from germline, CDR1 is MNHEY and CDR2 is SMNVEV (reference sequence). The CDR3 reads CASSPIGGTVGQPQHF. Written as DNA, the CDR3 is TGTGCCAGCAGCCCTATTGGGGGCACCGTGGGTCAGCCCCAGCATTTT.

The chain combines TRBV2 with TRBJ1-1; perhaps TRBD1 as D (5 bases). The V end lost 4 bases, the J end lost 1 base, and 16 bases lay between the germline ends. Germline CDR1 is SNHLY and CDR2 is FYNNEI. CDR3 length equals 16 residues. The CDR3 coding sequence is TGTGCCAGCAGTGGTGGGGGAGGGTCCCCGAACACTGAAGCTTTCTTT. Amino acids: CASSGGGGSPNTEAFF. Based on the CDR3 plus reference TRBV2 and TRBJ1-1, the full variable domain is EPEVTQTPSHQVTQMGQEVILRCVPISNHLYFYWYRQILGQKVEFLVSFYNNEISEKSEIFDDQFSVERPDGSNFTLKIRSTKLEDSAMYFCASSGGGGSPNTEAFFGQGTRLTVV.

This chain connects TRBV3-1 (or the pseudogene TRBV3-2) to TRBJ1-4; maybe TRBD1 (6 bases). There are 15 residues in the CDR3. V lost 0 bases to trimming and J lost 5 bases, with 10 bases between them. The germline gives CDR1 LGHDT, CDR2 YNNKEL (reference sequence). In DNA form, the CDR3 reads TGTGCCAGCAGCCAAGATGACAGGAGGAATGAAAAACTGTTTTTT. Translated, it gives CASSQDDRRNEKLFF.

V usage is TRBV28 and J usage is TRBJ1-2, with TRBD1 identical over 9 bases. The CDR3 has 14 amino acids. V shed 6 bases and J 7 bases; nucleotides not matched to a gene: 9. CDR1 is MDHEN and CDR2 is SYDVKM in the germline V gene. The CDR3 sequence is CASRTGGDGFGYTF. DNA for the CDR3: TGTGCCAGCAGGACAGGGGGTGACGGATTTGGCTACACCTTC.

The CDR3 nucleotides read TGTGCCAGTAAGGGCAGGGGCCAAGAGACCCAGTACTTC. Protein: CASKGRGQETQYF. The chain links TRBV19 to TRBJ2-5, with D tentatively TRBD1 (6 bases). Germline V gives CDR1 LNHDA, CDR2 SQIVND (reference sequence). The V and J ends lost 7 bases and 1 base respectively, with 10 bases between them. This CDR3 has 13 amino acids.

This CDR3 reads CASSLGTGGQDTQYF. In DNA, the CDR3 is TGTGCCAGCAGCTTGGGTACGGGGGGGCAAGATACGCAGTATTTT. The rearrangement uses TRBV5-4 and TRBJ2-3, with 8 nucleotides matching TRBD2. This CDR3 has 15 residues. CDR1 and CDR2 from the germline V gene are SGHNT and YYREEE (reference sequence). Trimming removed 0 bases from V and 5 bases from J; junction bases left unmatched: 5.

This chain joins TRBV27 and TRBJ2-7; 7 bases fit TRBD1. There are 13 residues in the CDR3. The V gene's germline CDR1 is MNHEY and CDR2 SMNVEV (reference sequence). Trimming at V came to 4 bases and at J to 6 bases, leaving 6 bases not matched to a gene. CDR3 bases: TGTGCCAGCAGTTGGCGGACAGGATTCGAGCAGTACTTC. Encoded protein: CASSWRTGFEQYF.

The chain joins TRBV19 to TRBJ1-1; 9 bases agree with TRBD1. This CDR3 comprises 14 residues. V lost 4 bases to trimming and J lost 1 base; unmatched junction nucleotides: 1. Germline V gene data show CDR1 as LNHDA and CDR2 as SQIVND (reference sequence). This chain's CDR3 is CASSRDRENTEAFF. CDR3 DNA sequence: TGTGCCAGTAGTAGGGACAGGGAGAACACTGAAGCTTTCTTT. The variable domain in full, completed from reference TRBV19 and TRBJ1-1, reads DGGITQSPKYLFRKEGQNVTLSCEQNLNHDAMYWYRQDPGQGLRLIYYSQIVNDFQKGDIAEGYSVSREKKESFPLTVTSAQKNPTAFYLCASSRDRENTEAFFGQGTRLTVV.

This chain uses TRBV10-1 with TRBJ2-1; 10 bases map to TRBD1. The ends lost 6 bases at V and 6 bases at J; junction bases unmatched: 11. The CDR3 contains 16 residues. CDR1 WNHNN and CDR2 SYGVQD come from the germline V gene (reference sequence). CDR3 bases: TGCGCCAGCAGCGAGAGATCCGGGACAGGGGCCAATGAGCAGTTCTTC. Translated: CASSERSGTGANEQFF.

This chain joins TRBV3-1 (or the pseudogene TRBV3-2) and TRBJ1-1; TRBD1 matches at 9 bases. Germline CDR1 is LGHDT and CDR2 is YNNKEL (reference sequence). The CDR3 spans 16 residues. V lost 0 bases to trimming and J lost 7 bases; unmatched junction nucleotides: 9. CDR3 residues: CASSQDFAGTGFEAFF. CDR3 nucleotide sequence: TGTGCCAGCAGCCAAGATTTCGCCGGGACAGGGTTTGAAGCTTTCTTT.

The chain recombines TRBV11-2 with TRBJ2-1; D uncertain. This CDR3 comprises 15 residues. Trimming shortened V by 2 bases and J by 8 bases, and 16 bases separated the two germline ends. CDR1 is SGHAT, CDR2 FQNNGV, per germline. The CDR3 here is CASSLPRRREYEQFF. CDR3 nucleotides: TGTGCCAGCAGCTTACCCCGTCGGAGAGAGTATGAGCAGTTCTTC.

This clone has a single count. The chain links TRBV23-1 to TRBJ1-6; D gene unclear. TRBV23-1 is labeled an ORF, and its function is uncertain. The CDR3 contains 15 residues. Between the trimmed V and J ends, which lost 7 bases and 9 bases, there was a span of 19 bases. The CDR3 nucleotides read TGCGCCAGCACCGAAAGAGGGAGCTTCAGTTCACCCCTCCACTTT. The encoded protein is CASTERGSFSSPLHF.

CDR3 sequence (DNA): TGTGCCAGCAGTAGCGGGGAAGTTGGAGAAAAACTGTTTTTT. Its protein is CASSSGEVGEKLFF. The rearrangement links TRBV2 to TRBJ1-4; D not certain. CDR1 and CDR2 from the germline V gene are SNHLY and FYNNEI. Trimming took 5 bases from V and 8 from J, leaving 15 bases between them. The CDR3 consists of 14 residues.

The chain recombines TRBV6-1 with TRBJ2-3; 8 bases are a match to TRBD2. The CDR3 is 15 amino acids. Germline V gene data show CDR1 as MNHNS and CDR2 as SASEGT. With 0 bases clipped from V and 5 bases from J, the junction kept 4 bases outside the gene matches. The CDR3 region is CASSEAGAGGDTQYF. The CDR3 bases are TGTGCCAGCAGTGAAGCGGGGGCGGGGGGAGATACGCAGTATTTT.

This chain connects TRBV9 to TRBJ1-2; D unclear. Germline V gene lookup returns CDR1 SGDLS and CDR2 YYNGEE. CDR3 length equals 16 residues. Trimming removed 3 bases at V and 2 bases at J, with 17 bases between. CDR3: CASSAPLSGLNYGYTF. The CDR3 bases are TGTGCCAGCAGCGCACCCCTTAGCGGGCTAAACTATGGCTACACCTTC.

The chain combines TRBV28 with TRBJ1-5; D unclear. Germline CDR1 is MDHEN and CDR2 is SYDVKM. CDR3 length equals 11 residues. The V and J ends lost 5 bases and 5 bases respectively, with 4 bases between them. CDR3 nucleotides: TGTGCCAGCAGTCTCCATCAGCCCCAGCATTTT. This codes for CASSLHQPQHF.